These T cell receptor beta chains were read from a single sample in a study of monozygotic twins with inflammatory bowel disease. TCRdb reprocessed the 5' RACE reads, with one entry per CDR3 protein and no DNA. This table lists 300,000 to 350,000 distinct CDR3 sequences. Specimen: blood. All receptors come from a human donor with ulcerative colitis or Crohn's disease, or a healthy co-twin of an affected twin (not recorded which). Both conserved end residues are part of each CDR3.

v_gene	j_gene	CDR3aa
TRBV19	TRBJ1-1	CASTPSSTGPNTEAFF
TRBV20-1	TRBJ1-1	CSASNSGVATEAFF
TRBV10-2	TRBJ2-2	CASSETSGGAWVTGELFF
TRBV12-3/TRBV12-4	TRBJ1-4	CASRSGNSGEKLFF
TRBV20-1	TRBJ2-7	CSASKDRGQSLFSYEQYF
TRBV10-3	TRBJ2-5	CAISETSGRSETQYF
TRBV19	TRBJ1-1	CASSSIRGQGGFTEAFF
TRBV12-3/TRBV12-4	TRBJ1-4	CASRPNRNEKLFF
TRBV10-3	TRBJ2-3	CAISESGAGGTSTDTQYF
TRBV4-3	TRBJ1-1	CASGGMSGGGPFF
TRBV28	TRBJ2-7	CASSSTSKGQYF
TRBV6-2/TRBV6-3	TRBJ2-5	CASSSGLSRETQYF
TRBV6-2/TRBV6-3	TRBJ2-5	CASSWPGPYQETQYF
TRBV13	TRBJ2-1	CASSPGTGGAGSGVELYNEQFF
TRBV3-1	TRBJ2-7	CASSGRPNEQYF
TRBV5-6	TRBJ2-4	CASSLRDQNIQYF
TRBV7-9	TRBJ2-3	CASSSSVPSTDTQYF
TRBV6-2/TRBV6-3	TRBJ1-1	CASSFPRPVRDRGLNTEAFF
TRBV10-3	TRBJ2-2	CATTSGRAENTGELFF
TRBV20-1	TRBJ2-1	CSAGGTLNEQFF
TRBV5-4	TRBJ2-3	CASSPLAGVGTDTQYF
TRBV12-3/TRBV12-4	TRBJ1-5	CASSWTGGHYSNQPQHF
TRBV5-1	TRBJ1-2	CASSLAQTGASGYTF
TRBV9	TRBJ2-7	CASSAAPDRGGLYEQYF
TRBV30	TRBJ1-2	CAWSVHPPQARGIDYGYTF
TRBV20-1	TRBJ2-1	CSARGQGSINEQFF
TRBV10-3	TRBJ2-7	CAISGGAAIEAYEQYF